This is a list of T cell receptor beta chains from one sample in a study of CD8 T cells in Susac syndrome. TCRdb reanalysed the immunoSEQ multiplex PCR reads using MiXCR and keeps one entry per CDR3 protein. The sample consists of some 300,000 distinct CDR3 sequences, approximately 85% of them appearing once. The sequenced material came from CD8+ T cells from PBMCs. These receptors all stem from a human donor with multiple sclerosis. Each CDR3 is given with its conserved first and last residue. A D gene is named only where the DNA matches it firmly. Size tells how often a clone was seen (once, few, many) or the class of an expanded clone, and some rows leave it out.

TRBJ1-3 | TRBV13 | NA | few | CASSPPLRLSGNTIYF | TGTGCCAGCAGCCCGCCATTGAGGCTCTCTGGAAACACCATATATTTT
TRBJ1-1 | TRBV20-1 | NA | NA | CSAVQAVNTEAFF | TGCAGTGCAGTACAGGCTGTGAACACTGAAGCTTTCTTT
TRBJ2-7 | TRBV5-4 | TRBD2 | NA | CASSRPGTSGPEQYF | TGTGCCAGCAGCCGCCCGGGGACTAGCGGACCCGAGCAGTACTTC
TRBJ1-4 | TRBV5-6 | NA | NA | CASSSLALNEKLFF | TGTGCCAGCAGCTCCTTGGCCCTCAATGAAAAACTGTTTTTT
TRBJ2-5 | TRBV4-3 | NA | NA | CASSQDRPQETQYF | TGCGCCAGCAGCCAAGACAGGCCACAAGAGACCCAGTACTTC
TRBJ2-1 | TRBV27 | NA | NA | CASSFIASSYNEQFF | TGTGCCAGCAGTTTTATAGCGAGCTCCTACAATGAGCAGTTCTTC
TRBJ2-3 | TRBV7-6 | NA | once | CASSFSIRVSGPPDTQYF | TGTGCCAGCAGCTTCAGTATTAGAGTTTCGGGTCCTCCAGATACGCAGTATTTT
TRBJ2-2 | TRBV28 | NA | NA | CASTIGPNTGELFF | TGTGCCAGCACCATCGGCCCGAACACCGGGGAGCTGTTTTTT
TRBJ2-1 | TRBV21-1 | NA | NA | CASSPRILRDRAELGNEQFF | TGTGCCAGCAGCCCCCGAATACTTCGGGACAGGGCCGAGTTGGGCAATGAGCAGTTCTTC
TRBJ1-1 | TRBV19 | TRBD1 | once | CASSIWDRYTEAFF | TGTGCCAGTAGTATCTGGGACAGGTACACTGAAGCTTTCTTT
TRBJ2-1 | TRBV7-9 | TRBD1 | NA | CASSLVNRGPPEQFF | TGTGCCAGCAGCTTAGTTAACAGGGGACCCCCTGAGCAGTTCTTC
TRBJ2-7 | TRBV2 | NA | NA | CASSDYEQYF | TGTGCCAGCAGTGACTACGAGCAGTACTTC
TRBJ2-6 | TRBV29-1 | NA | NA | CSVEGAGGGANVLTF | TGCAGCGTTGAAGGAGCCGGCGGTGGGGCCAACGTCCTGACTTTC
TRBJ2-1 | TRBV28 | NA | NA | CASSLLSRDSYNEQFF | TGTGCCAGCAGTTTATTGAGTCGAGACAGCTACAATGAGCAGTTCTTC
TRBJ2-7 | TRBV20-1 | TRBD2 | NA | CSAETTSGDPYEQYF | TGCAGTGCTGAGACGACTAGCGGTGATCCCTACGAGCAGTACTTC
TRBJ2-3 | TRBV7-9 | NA | NA | CASNIHSTDTQYF | TGTGCCAGCAATATCCACAGCACAGATACGCAGTATTTT
TRBJ2-3 | TRBV19 | NA | once | CASSLYGTDTQYF | TGTGCCAGTAGTCTCTACGGCACGGATACGCAGTATTTT
TRBJ1-1 | TRBV19 | NA | NA | CASSIVSGGTEAFF | TGTGCCAGTAGTATAGTATCGGGGGGCACTGAAGCTTTCTTT
TRBJ2-1 | TRBV4-3 | TRBD2 | NA | CASSQEGSWTSGYNEQFF | TGCGCCAGCAGCCAAGAAGGTTCATGGACTAGCGGGTACAATGAGCAGTTCTTC
TRBJ1-6 | TRBV11-2 | NA | NA | CASSLGASSYNSPLHF | TGTGCCAGCAGCTTAGGTGCGAGCTCCTATAATTCACCCCTCCACTTT
TRBJ2-7 | TRBV7-8 | NA | NA | CASVGVYEQYF | TGTGCCAGCGTTGGGGTCTACGAGCAGTACTTC
TRBJ2-1 | TRBV4-3 | TRBD2 | few | CASSHTSGKYNEQFF | TGCGCCAGCAGCCATACTAGCGGAAAGTACAATGAGCAGTTCTTC
TRBJ2-5 | TRBV20-1 | NA | once | CSAGPEQETQYF | TGCAGTGCTGGGCCGGAGCAAGAGACCCAGTACTTC
TRBJ2-1 | TRBV6-1 | NA | NA | CASTLCLERNYNEQFF | TGTGCCAGCACCCTCTGTCTAGAGCGGAACTACAATGAGCAGTTCTTC
TRBJ2-6 | TRBV6-2/TRBV6-3 | TRBD1 | NA | CASSYDRDRTWARFAGANVLTF | TGTGCCAGCAGTTACGACAGGGACCGGACCTGGGCTAGGTTCGCTGGGGCCAACGTCCTGACTTTC
TRBJ2-2 | TRBV7-3 | NA | NA | CASSLYSPQGHGTGELFF | TGTGCCAGCAGCTTATATTCCCCGCAGGGGCATGGCACCGGGGAGCTGTTTTTT
TRBJ2-7 | TRBV19 | TRBD1 | once | CASSISQTGHEQYF | TGTGCCAGTAGTATCAGCCAGACAGGGCACGAGCAGTACTTC
TRBJ1-2 | TRBV4-3 | NA | NA | CASSQDSRGFNGYTF | TGCGCCAGCAGCCAAGATTCGAGAGGGTTCAATGGCTACACCTTC
TRBJ1-5 | TRBV12-3/TRBV12-4 | NA | NA | CASTEGPTEPQHF | TGTGCCAGCACTGAGGGGCCGACTGAGCCCCAGCATTTT
TRBJ2-1 | TRBV30 | NA | NA | CAGNPRGYEQFF | TGTGCCGGGAACCCCCGGGGGTATGAGCAGTTCTTC
TRBJ2-7 | TRBV6-6 | TRBD2 | NA | CASSYQGGSGVGEQYF | TGTGCCAGCAGTTACCAGGGCGGGAGCGGGGTAGGCGAGCAGTACTTC
TRBJ2-1 | TRBV6-1 | NA | few | CASSSRRNEQFF | TGTGCCAGCAGTTCACGCCGCAATGAGCAGTTCTTC
TRBJ1-2 | TRBV7-2 | TRBD1 | NA | CASSWDRDYGYTF | TGTGCCAGCAGCTGGGACAGGGACTATGGCTACACCTTC
TRBJ1-1 | TRBV6-2/TRBV6-3 | NA | NA | CASRLGPPTEAFF | TGTGCCAGCAGGCTGGGACCGCCCACTGAAGCTTTCTTT
TRBJ1-1 | TRBV5-1 | NA | NA | CASSPRGVTEAFF | TGCGCCAGCAGCCCCCGTGGGGTTACTGAAGCTTTCTTT
TRBJ2-4 | TRBV4-1 | NA | few | CASSPQAKNIQYF | TGCGCCAGCAGCCCCCAAGCCAAAAACATTCAGTACTTC
TRBJ2-1 | TRBV20-1 | NA | NA | CSAGSLGPRLSADEQFF | TGCAGTGCTGGGAGCCTAGGGCCGAGACTATCGGCGGATGAGCAGTTCTTC
TRBJ2-7 | TRBV11-2 | TRBD2 | few | CASSTIAGVGYEQYF | TGTGCCAGCAGTACGATAGCGGGAGTGGGATACGAGCAGTACTTC
TRBJ1-1 | TRBV11-2 | NA | NA | CASSLVAGVEAFF | TGTGCCAGCAGCTTAGTTGCGGGGGTTGAAGCTTTCTTT
TRBJ2-1 | TRBV7-2 | TRBD2 | NA | CASSFRTSGIHNEQFF | TGTGCCAGCAGCTTCCGAACTAGCGGAATCCACAATGAGCAGTTCTTC
TRBJ2-2 | TRBV29-1 | NA | NA | CSVGRTVNTGELFF | TGCAGCGTGGGACGGACAGTGAACACCGGGGAGCTGTTTTTT
TRBJ2-7 | TRBV15 | NA | NA | CATSREHSTVRGTHFYEQYF | TGTGCCACCAGCAGGGAACACTCGACAGTTCGGGGTACCCATTTCTACGAGCAGTACTTC
TRBJ1-1 | TRBV20-1 | NA | NA | CSARVPPPGTEAFF | TGCAGTGCTAGAGTACCACCGCCAGGGACTGAAGCTTTCTTT